The T cell receptor beta chain described here comes from a study of T cell responses to AZD1222 COVID-19 vaccine (dated by TCRdb to the early 2020s). General notes on the study: Because spike-specific TCR depth and breadth did not differ between the two schedules, AZD1222 recipients who got a second dose at roughly 4 weeks were pooled with those who got a second dose at roughly 12 weeks. Trial participants were enrolled into age subgroups of 18-55, 56-69 and 70-plus years, which contained around 150, 29 and 61 TCR-sequenced participants, respectively. A total of about 250 trial participants underwent TCR sequencing, of whom 207 had received two doses of AZD1222 and around 25 had received two doses of the MenACWY control vaccine.

The CDR3 regions of human TCRbeta chains were analyzed by immunosequencing. The paper's data handling went like this. TCRs in the repertoires were compared against a reference library of SARS-CoV-2-specific TCRs that had been generated with the MIRA antigen-specificity platform. Breadth was defined as the fraction of unique TCRs that were SARS-CoV-2-associated. Depth was defined as the fraction of total T cells that were SARS-CoV-2-associated. Using the MIRA data, each spike-specific TCR was mapped to the spike region that the TCR reacts to and placed in a CD4 or CD8 class. Log10-transformed breadth and depth values were compared by one-way ANOVA with Sidak's multiple comparisons tests. Entries here come from immuneACCESS through TCRdb and include only in-frame sequences with V and J called. Some clones fail to appear in such tables; in the studies checked, an unresolved V gene covers under half of the shortfall, and the cause of the remainder is unknown. V, J and clone size were drawn from that table, and D and trimming were deduced from the DNA. For this sample the table gives about 120,000 clones, of which around 85% were detected only once. The ten largest clones add up to 9% to 9.5% of the sample.

Interpreted using the paper, the time point label stands for: baseline before first vaccination. Vaccinee samples came from UK trials COV001 and COV002, including a single-blind randomized controlled phase 2/3 trial of AZD1222 (ChAdOx1 nCoV-19) in healthy adults. For TCRbeta chain sequencing, PBMC samples from trial participants were taken at day 0 and at day 28 after the second dose. The CDR3 has 15 amino acids, counting the end cysteine and phenylalanine. Only the CDR3 DNA is retained, 45 bases long and in frame from the first base. Reading the germline V gene gives CDR1 SGHNT and CDR2 YENEEA. A distance of 18 bases separates the germline ends of V and J, which lose 0 bases and 12 bases respectively. What the work shows at the level of the full study, not this receptor alone: Most participants were white British and females outnumbered males, and the authors suggested that clonal diversity may have been underestimated. In the small 56-69-year group, the increase in depth fell short of significance, most likely because of low power. Conclusions about previously exposed vaccinees were limited because only six AZD1222 recipients were SARS-CoV-2 seropositive at baseline. Spike-specific TCR breadth and depth rose significantly after two AZD1222 doses compared with day 0 and with MenACWY recipients. No day 14 peak-response samples were available, so repertoires were characterized only after the peak T cell response. CD4 TCRs associated with the vaccine covered the entire spike protein, and the dominant responses were in regions 160-218 and 743-854. Reportedly, close to half of the unique spike-specific TCRs recognized epitopes lying outside the regions that are mutated in the B.1.351 and B.1.1.7 variants.

In its sample, this clone was seen once. The antigen it binds to is not known. Qualities for individual bases were not recorded, and no much larger clone is one base off. This chain is built from TRBV11-3 and TRBJ2-1; matching of 6 bases hints at TRBD1 as the D gene. The TCR sequence derives from an adult in good health. The material was peripheral blood, obtained on day 0 of AZD1222 vaccination. The nucleotides are TGTGCCAGCAGCTTAGAGGGGGCCTGGGGACAAAGGCAGTTCTTC. Translation gives CASSLEGAWGQRQFF.